The sequence of this T cell receptor (beta chain) was determined in a study of shared clonotypes between healthy human individuals. The protocol was immunoSEQ multiplex PCR, while the TCRdb copy is restricted to in-frame clones and leaves out a portion. The profile shows around 2.5 million clones, over 85% of them singletons. Study-level findings and limits: The small donor group covered limited genetic and exposure diversity.

Trimming stripped 4 bases from V and 6 bases from J, with 19 bases between. CDR3 length: 15 amino acids. In germline, CDR1 is SGHDN, CDR2 FVKESK. In the case of this clone: What it binds is unknown.

Participating donors were healthy, HIV-negative adults free of recent acute infections or vaccinations. The chain is built from TRBV14 and TRBJ2-7, with a possible D match to TRBD2 (6 bases). Sequencing used naive CD4+ T cells from PBMCs. Subset indicated: CD45RA+ positively selected. This TCR was recovered from a man between 18 and 29 years old in good health. Some clones in this sample may be carry-over from other donors' samples. This chain's CDR3 is CASSLRSGLASEQYF. CDR3 bases: TGTGCCAGCAGCCTCCGAAGCGGGCTAGCAAGCGAGCAGTACTTC. The complete variable domain, with remaining parts taken from reference TRBV14 and TRBJ2-7, reads EAGVTQFPSHSVIEKGQTVTLRCDPISGHDNLYWYRRVMGKEIKFLLHFVKESKQDESGMPNNRFLAERTGGTYSTLKVQPAELEDSGVYFCASSLRSGLASEQYFGPGTRLTVT.